The following is a T cell receptor (beta chain) sequence with its context. The data originate from a study of blood T cells in healthy people across ages. The CDR3 is made up of 15 amino acids. From germline, CDR1 is SGDLS and CDR2 YYNGEE. Deletions cut 4 bases from V and 4 bases from J, with 15 bases between. Alongside a J-beta primer mix, a sample-barcoded 5' primer served in a second PCR lasting roughly 7 to 11 cycles. One entry per CDR3 protein, called by TCRdb with MiXCR from the 5' RACE reads. The sample consists of over 1,500,000 distinct CDR3 sequences, around half of them appearing once. The sample was blood. V and J are TRBV9 and TRBJ2-1; D is undetermined. This TCR derives from a woman in her thirties or forties in good health. The CDR3 protein is CASSRSPDGYNEQFF. The CDR3 bases are TGTGCCAGCAGCCGGAGCCCAGATGGGTACAATGAGCAGTTCTTC.